This T cell receptor (beta chain) emerged from a study of metastatic and nonmetastatic thyroid tumors. Study context: Comparison of repertoires was carried out across blood and tumor or nodule tissue from malignant and benign thyroid patients.

MiXCR was used by TCRdb to re-call the PCR reads. This sample has about 93,000 clones, with roughly 13% found just once. Thyroid surgery had not been preceded by any treatment in any patient. This CDR3 comprises 16 residues. Germline lookup yields CDR1 MNHEY and CDR2 SMNVEV (reference sequence). This clone was seen a handful of times. The junction shows a germline mismatch at one end, possibly a read error. The V call is TRBV27, the J call TRBJ2-7; D could derive from TRBD1 or TRBD2 (5 bases each). Input material: blood. This TCR came from a female donor with papillary thyroid cancer or a benign thyroid nodule (not recorded which). Some clones in this sample may be carry-over from other donors' samples. The CDR3 spells CASILSLGRVTYEQYF. In DNA, the CDR3 is TGTGCCAGCATTTTATCTTTGGGGCGGGTCACCTACGAGCAGTACTTC.